Shown below are 22 T cell receptor beta chains from a single sample sequenced in a study of T cell repertoires in cytomegalovirus infection. TCRdb reprocessed the reads via MiXCR and lists one record per CDR3 protein. Among approximately 500,000 distinct CDR3 sequences listed, approximately 15% were seen once. Sequenced: CD8+ T cells from PBMCs. These receptors all stem from a human donor in good health (CMV status not recorded). Some clones in this sample may be carry-over from other donors' samples.

This rearrangement joins TRBV19 to TRBJ2-3; D unclear. Trimming took off 7 bases at V and 0 bases at J, with 11 bases between the two ends. CDR3 size: 14 residues. From germline, CDR1 is LNHDA and CDR2 SQIVND (reference sequence). The CDR3, as DNA: TGTGCCAGTACTGACGCTTCTAGCACAGATACGCAGTATTTT. It specifies CASTDASSTDTQYF.

In this sample, this clonotype turned up many times. The CDR3 protein is CASIFSGSGGETQYF. The CDR3 DNA reads TGTGCCAGCATCTTCTCAGGGAGTGGTGGAGAGACCCAGTACTTC. This sequence joins TRBV7-9 and TRBJ2-5; D is tentatively TRBD1 or TRBD2 (5 bases each). V was clipped by 7 bases and J by 4 bases, with 19 bases between them. This CDR3 has 15 amino acids. Germline V lookup: CDR1 SEHNR, CDR2 FQNEAQ (reference sequence).

There are a few counts of this clonotype. V gene TRBV9 combines with J gene TRBJ2-1; 11 nucleotides agree with TRBD2. CDR1 and CDR2 (germline): SGDLS, YYNGEE. After removal of 3 bases from V and 3 bases from J, the junction contained 5 bases not matched to a gene. The CDR3 length is 16 residues. The CDR3 coding sequence is TGTGCCAGCAGCGCCGAGGGGACTAGCGGCTACAATGAGCAGTTCTTC. The encoded protein is CASSAEGTSGYNEQFF. Complete variable domain (other parts from reference TRBV9 and TRBJ2-1): DSGVTQTPKHLITATGQRVTLRCSPRSGDLSVYWYQQSLDQGLQFLIQYYNGEERAKGNILERFSAQQFPDLHSELNLSSLELGDSALYFCASSAEGTSGYNEQFFGPGTRLTVL.

This clonotype was counted only a few times. This chain connects TRBV3-1 to TRBJ2-6; 10 nucleotides agree with TRBD2. J gave up 0 bases and V 2 bases, and 10 bases lay outside the gene matches. In germline, CDR1 is LGHDT, CDR2 YNNKEL (reference sequence). The CDR3 has 20 amino acids. The CDR3 is CASSQRLGTSESSGANVLTF. The DNA of the CDR3 is TGTGCCAGCAGCCAAAGGTTAGGGACTAGCGAGAGCTCTGGGGCCAACGTCCTGACTTTC.

V and J are TRBV28 and TRBJ2-3; 7 positions match TRBD2. Germline CDR1 and CDR2: MDHEN and SYDVKM. The J segment lost 5 bases and the V segment lost 1 base, leaving 18 bases of the junction unmatched. The CDR3 covers 19 residues. In nucleotides, the CDR3 is TGTGCCAGCAGTTTATATCTCGGACCAGCGGGACGTCGCGAAGATACGCAGTATTTT. It codes for CASSLYLGPAGRREDTQYF.

The chain uses TRBV7-9 and TRBJ1-1, with D tentatively TRBD1 (6 bases). Trimming stripped 3 bases from V and 2 bases from J, with 13 bases between. In germline, CDR1 is SEHNR, CDR2 FQNEAQ (reference sequence). The CDR3 is 15 amino acids. The CDR3 loop is CASSFPGTNNTEAFF. The CDR3 region has the DNA TGTGCCAGCAGCTTTCCCGGGACAAACAACACTGAAGCTTTCTTT.

This clonotype was observed many times. The chain carries TRBV7-8 and TRBJ2-7; TRBD1 agrees at 8 bases. The V and J ends lost 6 bases and 3 bases, in that order; junction bases with no gene match: 4. This CDR3 region has 13 residues. Germline-derived CDR1 and CDR2 are SGHVS and FQNEAQ. The CDR3 DNA follows: TGTGCCAGCAGGTCTACAGGGGGCTACGAGCAGTACTTC. This gives the protein CASRSTGGYEQYF.

This clonotype was seen a few times. This chain connects TRBV28 to TRBJ2-1; 9 nucleotides match TRBD2. This CDR3 is 11 amino acids long. V lost 6 bases, J lost 15 bases, and 6 bases stayed unmatched. Germline CDR1 reads MDHEN; CDR2 reads SYDVKM. Written as DNA, the CDR3 is TGTGCCAGCAGCCTAGCGGGATCCTGGTTCTTC. Translation gives CASSLAGSWFF.

This clonotype was picked up many times. The V call is TRBV12-5, the J call TRBJ1-2, with a tentative D call TRBD1 (6 bases). The CDR3 extends over 16 amino acids. The V gene's germline CDR1 is LGHNT and CDR2 FRNRAP. Between the trimmed V and J ends, which lost 6 bases and 4 bases, there was a span of 21 bases. The CDR3 nucleotides are TGTGCTAGTGGCCTCTCCTCCACAGGGTACGGCTATGGCTACACCTTC. Its translation: CASGLSSTGYGYGYTF. Together with reference TRBV12-5 and TRBJ1-2, the CDR3 gives the full variable domain: DARVTQTPRHKVTEMGQEVTMRCQPILGHNTVFWYRQTMMQGLELLAYFRNRAPLDDSGMPKDRFSAEMPDATLATLKIQPSEPRDSAVYFCASGLSSTGYGYGYTFGSGTRLTVV.

This clonotype occurred a few times. This CDR3 reads CASSPTRTGKPYEQYF. Written as DNA, the CDR3 is TGTGCCAGCAGCCCTACCCGGACAGGTAAACCCTACGAGCAGTACTTC. The chain joins TRBV14 to TRBJ2-7; TRBD1 matches 7 bases. The CDR3 sequence is 16 residues long. The germline V gene has CDR1 SGHDN and CDR2 FVKESK. With V trimmed by 4 bases and J by 2 bases, 11 bases remained unmatched.

This clonotype has at least ten counts. The chain recombines TRBV7-8 with TRBJ2-2; 11 nucleotides match TRBD1. Germline assignment: CDR1 SGHVS and CDR2 FQNEAQ. The CDR3 runs 16 residues. V lost 5 bases to trimming and J lost 3 bases; unmatched junction nucleotides: 5. Here the CDR3 reads CASSPRTGGYTGELFF. CDR3 bases: TGTGCCAGCAGCCCCCGGACAGGGGGCTACACCGGGGAGCTGTTTTTT.

Only a few counts were recorded for this clonotype. The chain couples TRBV3-1 to TRBJ1-2; tentatively, D is TRBD1 (5 bases). Germline V gene data show CDR1 as LGHDT and CDR2 as YNNKEL (reference sequence). Deletions cut 8 bases from V and 2 bases from J, with 18 bases between. This CDR3 has 15 amino acids. CDR3 DNA: TGTGCCAGCTCTCCAATCACGGGGCAGAACTATGGCTACACCTTC. Amino acids: CASSPITGQNYGYTF.

The chain carries TRBV5-1 and TRBJ2-2; D uncertain. CDR1 SGHRS and CDR2 YFSETQ come from the germline V gene. This CDR3 is 14 amino acids long. V was shortened by 5 bases and J by 2 bases, with 10 bases between the two germline ends. CDR3 loop: CASRPDHNTGELFF. CDR3 bases: TGCGCCAGCAGACCCGACCATAACACCGGGGAGCTGTTTTTT.

This chain joins TRBV11-2 and TRBJ2-1, with 16 bases matching TRBD2. The V segment lost 3 bases and the J segment 1 base; nucleotides outside the gene matches: 18. The germline V gene has CDR1 SGHAT and CDR2 FQNNGV. CDR3 size: 23 residues. CDR3 amino acids: CASSFAVPGLAGGPERSYNEQFF. DNA for the CDR3: TGTGCCAGCAGCTTCGCTGTCCCGGGACTAGCGGGAGGGCCGGAAAGGTCCTACAATGAGCAGTTCTTC.

This clonotype was seen a handful of times. The chain couples TRBV4-1 to TRBJ2-1; 7 bases line up with TRBD1. The CDR3 is made up of 16 amino acids. Germline assignment: CDR1 MGHRA and CDR2 YSYEKL. The trim removed 3 bases at V and 0 bases at J, leaving 5 bases unmatched. CDR3 protein: CASSHPQGSSYNEQFF. The CDR3 nucleotides are TGCGCCAGCAGCCATCCACAGGGGAGCTCCTACAATGAGCAGTTCTTC.

The chain is built from TRBV15 and TRBJ1-1; D possibly corresponds to TRBD1 (5 bases). This CDR3 has 13 amino acids. Germline V gives CDR1 LNHNV, CDR2 YYDKDF (reference sequence). With 5 bases removed from V and 8 bases from J, the gap between germline ends came to 15 bases. In nucleotides, the CDR3 is TGTGCCACCAGCTCCTGGGGCGCGGCCGAAGCTTTCTTT. It specifies CATSSWGAAEAFF.

The chain employs TRBV3-1 and TRBJ1-2; D is ambiguous. Between the trimmed V and J ends, which lost 1 base and 2 bases, there was a span of 5 bases. Germline values: CDR1 LGHDT, CDR2 YNNKEL (reference sequence). This CDR3 has 13 amino acids. Here the CDR3 DNA reads TGTGCCAGCAGCCAAGGGATCAACTATGGCTACACCTTC. It codes for CASSQGINYGYTF. Drawing the rest from reference TRBV3-1 and TRBJ1-2, the complete variable domain is DTAVSQTPKYLVTQMGNDKSIKCEQNLGHDTMYWYKQDSKKFLKIMFSYNNKELIINETVPNRFSPKSPDKAHLNLHINSLELGDSAVYFCASSQGINYGYTFGSGTRLTVV.

J is TRBJ2-1 and V is TRBV30; D might be TRBD2 (5 bases). With 2 bases removed from V and 4 bases from J, the gap between germline ends came to 9 bases. This CDR3 spans 13 amino acids. CDR1 is GTSNPN, CDR2 SVGIG, per germline (reference sequence). The CDR3, as DNA: TGTGCCTGGAGTCGGGGAAATTACAATGAGCAGTTCTTC. Amino acid sequence: CAWSRGNYNEQFF.

In the case of this clonotype: A much more abundant neighbour one base away suggests this may be a read error. V usage is TRBV6-1 and J usage is TRBJ2-3; the match to TRBD1 covers 8 bases. CDR1 and CDR2 (germline): MNHNS, SASEGT. This CDR3 contains 16 residues. This chain's CDR3 is CATSERTGFYTDTQYF. The CDR3 DNA sequence: TGTGCCACCAGTGAAAGGACAGGGTTTTACACAGATACGCAGTATTTT.

To note about this clonotype: A much larger clone lies one base from this, so it may be a read error. The rearrangement joins TRBV28 to TRBJ2-1; D is perhaps TRBD2 (5 bases). Germline V gene sequence: CDR1 MDHEN, CDR2 SYDVKM. V dropped 5 bases and J dropped 8 bases, with 16 bases sitting between them. The CDR3 is 14 amino acids. Here the CDR3 DNA reads TGTGCCAGCAGTCAGAGCAGGAGGACCTATGAGCAGTTCTTC. Protein sequence: CASSQSRRTYEQFF.

In its sample, this clonotype was seen many times. In DNA, the CDR3 is TGTGCCAGCAGCTCCGGCCGGGGATCTGGAAACACCATATATTTT. Translating it yields CASSSGRGSGNTIYF. The rearrangement joins TRBV7-8 to TRBJ1-3; D gene uncertain. The germline V gene encodes CDR1 SGHVS and CDR2 FQNEAQ. This CDR3 comprises 15 residues. Trimming stripped 4 bases from V and 1 base from J, with 11 bases between.

The rearrangement links TRBV2 to TRBJ1-2, with 11 nucleotides matching TRBD1. The CDR3 length is 15 residues. Trimming removed 6 bases from V and 3 bases from J; junction bases left unmatched: 6. Germline V gives CDR1 SNHLY, CDR2 FYNNEI. The CDR3 protein is CASSEPGQGDYGYTF. CDR3 nucleotide sequence: TGTGCCAGCAGCGAGCCGGGACAGGGGGACTATGGCTACACCTTC. Filled out from reference TRBV2 and TRBJ1-2, the complete variable domain reads EPEVTQTPSHQVTQMGQEVILRCVPISNHLYFYWYRQILGQKVEFLVSFYNNEISEKSEIFDDQFSVERPDGSNFTLKIRSTKLEDSAMYFCASSEPGQGDYGYTFGSGTRLTVV.